The clone carrying this TCR beta chain was detected only once. Its antigen is still unknown. The sample belongs to a study of T cell responses to AZD1222 COVID-19 vaccine. Study-wide findings and caveats: Unmutated variant regions reportedly attract nearly half of all spike-specific TCRs. Spike-specific TCRs gained breadth and depth after people received two AZD1222 doses. Vaccine-associated CD4 TCRs ranged over spike, dominating at 160-218 and 743-854.

Trimming left V 0 bases short and J 5 bases short, with 8 bases between. Germline loops: CDR1 SGHKS, CDR2 YYEKEE (reference sequence). The length of the CDR3 is 13 residues. TCRdb's table, derived via immunoSEQ multiplex PCR, lists solely in-frame clones and lacks some. The table includes about 120,000 clones, 92% detected once. Sequences were derived from peripheral blood, sampled 28 days after the second AZD1222 dose. V and J are TRBV5-5 and TRBJ1-1; a weak D match, TRBD1 (6 bases). This TCR was recovered from an adult who received the AZD1222 COVID-19 vaccine. The CDR3 sequence: CASSLEGGTEAFF. DNA of the CDR3: TGTGCCAGCAGCTTGGAGGGGGGAACTGAAGCTTTCTTT.